The 23 T cell receptor beta chains below come from one sample, sequenced in a study of radiation and T cells in renal cell carcinoma. Time point meaning: baseline pretreatment blood. The treatment was: 15 Gy SBRT to primary tumor, nephrectomy 4 weeks later. Sequencing was performed with immunoSEQ multiplex PCR; in TCRdb, only in-frame clones are kept and a portion is missing. The sample consists of about 21,000 clones, more than 75% of them appearing once. This material consisted of blood, taken from a patient whose treatment included radiotherapy and nephrectomy. The source is a man aged 60 to 69 with renal cell carcinoma.

As to this clone: A far larger clone is a single base away, which makes a read error likely. This chain uses TRBV5-4 with TRBJ2-5; 8 nucleotides match TRBD1. The closer fit of TRBJ2-7 to the DNA end suggests the J call may be wrong. Per the germline V gene, CDR1 is SGHNT and CDR2 is YYREEE (reference sequence). CDR3 length: 13 residues. CDR3 loop: CASSGGQAYEQYF. CDR3 nucleotides: TGTGCCAGCAGCGGGGGACAGGCCTACGAGCAGTACTTC.

This clone was seen just once. This sequence joins TRBV18 and TRBJ1-1; 8 nucleotides align to TRBD1. Losses at the gene ends were 0 bases for V and 4 bases for J; bases not matched to a gene: 4. The CDR3 loop spans 15 amino acids. Germline assignment: CDR1 KGHSH and CDR2 LQKENI. In DNA form, the CDR3 reads TGTGCCAGCTCACCACCGGACAGGGTAGGCACTGAAGCTTTCTTT. This sequence encodes CASSPPDRVGTEAFF.

V is TRBV4-3 and J is TRBJ1-5; D may be TRBD1 (6 bases). This CDR3 contains 19 residues. Trimming took off 7 bases at V and 3 bases at J, with 28 bases between the two ends. Germline values: CDR1 LGHNA, CDR2 YSLEER. CDR3 nucleotide sequence: TGCGCCAGCACAAAGACGTACCAACGACAGGCCGGGCTCAATCAGCCCCAGCATTTT. This codes for CASTKTYQRQAGLNQPQHF.

DNA for the CDR3: TGTGCCAGCCACCCGGAGACGAACTATGGCTACACCTTC. Translating gives CASHPETNYGYTF. The chain employs TRBV6-5 and TRBJ1-2; D call uncertain. The CDR3 spans 13 residues. The germline V gene has CDR1 MNHEY and CDR2 SVGAGI. The V end was cut by 8 bases, the J end by 2 bases, with 12 bases between.

The J gene is TRBJ2-7, the V gene TRBV6-1; maybe TRBD2 (5 bases). The CDR3 extends over 14 amino acids. Looked up from germline, CDR1 is MNHNS and CDR2 is SASEGT. V lost 7 bases to trimming and J lost 0 bases, with 13 bases between them. DNA for the CDR3: TGTGCCAGCACATTAGGACTCACCTCCTACGAGCAGTACTTC. Translated: CASTLGLTSYEQYF.

V is TRBV28 and J is TRBJ2-1; D might be TRBD2 (5 bases). Trimming cost V 5 bases and J 6 bases, with 17 bases left between them. The CDR3 has 15 amino acids. CDR1 is MDHEN, CDR2 SYDVKM, per germline. CDR3 DNA: TGTGCCAGCAGTAGTAGAGTGAGGGTCATCAATGAGCAGTTCTTC. Its translation is CASSSRVRVINEQFF.

The chain links TRBV5-4 to TRBJ2-3; 7 bases line up with TRBD1. The V gene's germline CDR1 is SGHNT and CDR2 YYREEE (reference sequence). The CDR3 covers 14 residues. V dropped 0 bases and J dropped 4; count of bases not matched to a gene: 2. The CDR3 here is CASSLADRADTQYF. The DNA for the CDR3 is TGTGCCAGCAGCTTGGCTGACAGGGCAGATACGCAGTATTTT.

This clone came up a few times. The chain couples TRBV2 to TRBJ2-5; TRBD1 might be the D (6 bases). The length of the CDR3 is 13 residues. V lost 7 bases and J 6 bases, leaving 15 bases between the germline ends. Germline assignment: CDR1 SNHLY and CDR2 FYNNEI. The DNA of the CDR3 is TGTGCCAGCATGGACAGCTCCTCGAAGACCCAGTACTTC. Residues: CASMDSSSKTQYF.

The rearrangement joins TRBV11-2 to TRBJ2-1, with TRBD1 matching over 7 bases. The CDR3 is 15 residues long. Trimming cost V 2 bases and J 4 bases; bases outside gene matches: 5. CDR1 and CDR2 (germline): SGHAT, FQNNGV. The CDR3 region is CASSLLGTDYNEQFF. The CDR3 coding sequence is TGTGCCAGCAGCTTATTAGGGACAGATTACAATGAGCAGTTCTTC.

The chain links TRBV6-1 to TRBJ1-5; the D is unclear. Trimming pared 4 bases from V and 2 bases from J, leaving 12 bases between. Germline assignment: CDR1 MNHNS and CDR2 SASEGT. CDR3 length: 15 amino acids. This chain's CDR3 is CASSAIPGGNQPQHF. DNA for the CDR3: TGTGCCAGCAGTGCCATACCGGGTGGCAATCAGCCCCAGCATTTT.

In its sample, this clone was seen once. The chain joins TRBV20-1 to TRBJ1-2; no clear D gene. The CDR3 loop spans 10 amino acids. Germline CDR1 is DFQATT and CDR2 is SNEGSKA (reference sequence). With 3 bases removed from V and 7 bases from J, the gap between germline ends came to 6 bases. CDR3: CSARGRGYTF. CDR3 DNA sequence: TGCAGTGCTAGGGGTCGTGGCTACACCTTC.

The chain links TRBV7-2 to TRBJ1-1, with D possibly TRBD1 on 5 matching bases. Germline CDR1 reads SGHTA; CDR2 reads FQGNSA. The CDR3 is made up of 15 amino acids. V lost 3 bases, J lost 6 bases, and 17 bases lay in between. Written as DNA, the CDR3 is TGTGCCAGCAGCTTGAGGGAGGGGAGAACGGCTGAAGCTTTCTTT. Encoded protein: CASSLREGRTAEAFF.

The chain couples TRBV7-8 to TRBJ2-6; 8 positions match TRBD1. The germline V gene encodes CDR1 SGHVS and CDR2 FQNEAQ. This CDR3 has 16 residues. V was pared by 3 bases and J by 4 bases, with 5 bases of the junction left unmatched. CDR3 nucleotides: TGTGCCAGCAGCTTTCGACAGGGGCCCGGGGCCAACGTCCTGACTTTC. Translating it yields CASSFRQGPGANVLTF.

The chain is built from TRBV6-6 and TRBJ1-1, with D tentatively TRBD1 (5 bases). This CDR3 contains 13 residues. Trimming took 2 bases from V and 11 from J, leaving 15 bases between them. Germline V gene lookup returns CDR1 MNHNY and CDR2 SVGAGI (reference sequence). CDR3 DNA sequence: TGTGCCAGCAGTTACACAGGAGACCGGGGGGCTTTCTTT. Translated: CASSYTGDRGAFF.

This chain links TRBV6-1 with TRBJ1-6; D not certain. The CDR3 totals 12 residues. Germline V gives CDR1 MNHNS, CDR2 SASEGT. Trimming left V 0 bases short and J 10 bases short, with 4 bases between. As DNA, the CDR3 is TGTGCCAGCAGTGAAGCTTGGTCACCCCTCCACTTT. Its protein is CASSEAWSPLHF.

V and J are TRBV19 and TRBJ2-1; D is perhaps TRBD1 (6 bases). V was cut by 2 bases and J by 5 bases, with 19 bases left in between. Germline V gene sequence: CDR1 LNHDA, CDR2 SQIVND (reference sequence). CDR3 length: 17 residues. The CDR3 sequence: CASSISDSRLGNNEQFF. The CDR3 nucleotides read TGTGCCAGTAGTATATCGGACAGCCGACTTGGGAACAATGAGCAGTTCTTC.

The chain has TRBV7-2 and TRBJ2-3; D uncertain. The CDR3 runs to 14 residues. Trimming stripped 2 bases from V and 6 bases from J, with 12 bases between. Germline V gives CDR1 SGHTA, CDR2 FQGNSA. CDR3 nucleotide sequence: TGTGCCAGCAGCTTATGGGTGGAACCTGATACGCAGTATTTT. This sequence encodes CASSLWVEPDTQYF.

The rearrangement joins TRBV7-9 to TRBJ1-1; D is uncertain. V gave up 3 bases and J gave up 7 bases, with 15 bases separating them. There are 14 residues in the CDR3. In germline, CDR1 is SEHNR, CDR2 FQNEAQ (reference sequence). CDR3 DNA sequence: TGTGCCAGCAGCTTTAGGGAGGAGGGTTTTGAAGCTTTCTTT. Protein product: CASSFREEGFEAFF.

The chain links TRBV27 to TRBJ1-1, with 7 bases identical to TRBD1. J lost 8 bases, V lost 5 bases, and 11 bases had no gene match. Per the germline V gene, CDR1 is MNHEY and CDR2 is SMNVEV (reference sequence). There are 14 residues in the CDR3. In nucleotides, the CDR3 is TGTGCCAGCAGTATAATGACAGGGAACGGGGAAGCTTTCTTT. Protein sequence: CASSIMTGNGEAFF.

The chain joins TRBV6-6 to TRBJ1-1; D might be TRBD1 (5 bases). The CDR3 is 14 residues long. Trimming left V 4 bases short and J 5 bases short, with 14 bases between. The germline V gene has CDR1 MNHNY and CDR2 SVGAGI (reference sequence). The CDR3 DNA is TGTGCCAGCAGTTTTTTAACATCAGGGACTGAAGCTTTCTTT. Encoded protein: CASSFLTSGTEAFF.

The gene calls are TRBV7-2 and TRBJ2-2; TRBD2 might be the D (7 bases). The V and J ends lost 5 bases and 4 bases respectively, with 20 bases between them. Germline-derived CDR1 and CDR2 are SGHTA and FQGNSA. This CDR3 spans 17 amino acids. CDR3 in amino acids: CASSPGEGRIGTGELFF. The CDR3 bases are TGTGCCAGCAGCCCAGGGGAGGGGCGTATCGGCACCGGGGAGCTGTTTTTT. The variable domain in full, completed from reference TRBV7-2 and TRBJ2-2, reads GAGVSQSPSNKVTEKGKDVELRCDPISGHTALYWYRQSLGQGLEFLIYFQGNSAPDKSGLPSDRFSAERTGGSVSTLTIQRTQQEDSAVYLCASSPGEGRIGTGELFFGEGSRLTVL.

V and J are TRBV27 and TRBJ1-2; D is possibly TRBD1 (6 bases). CDR1 is MNHEY and CDR2 is SMNVEV in the germline V gene (reference sequence). This CDR3 region has 14 residues. The germline V and J ends were trimmed by 6 bases and 4 bases, with 15 bases remaining between them. The DNA of the CDR3 is TGTGCCAGCAGGGGAGGGGGGATTGTCTATGGCTACACCTTC. Translation gives CASRGGGIVYGYTF.

The chain has TRBV5-6 and TRBJ2-7, with D possibly TRBD2 on 6 matching bases. V lost 0 bases to trimming and J lost 6 bases, with 7 bases between them. Germline CDR1 SGHDT, CDR2 YYEEEE. The CDR3 length is 12 residues. This CDR3 is CASSLVGGEQYF. CDR3 bases: TGTGCCAGCAGCTTGGTGGGGGGCGAGCAGTACTTC.